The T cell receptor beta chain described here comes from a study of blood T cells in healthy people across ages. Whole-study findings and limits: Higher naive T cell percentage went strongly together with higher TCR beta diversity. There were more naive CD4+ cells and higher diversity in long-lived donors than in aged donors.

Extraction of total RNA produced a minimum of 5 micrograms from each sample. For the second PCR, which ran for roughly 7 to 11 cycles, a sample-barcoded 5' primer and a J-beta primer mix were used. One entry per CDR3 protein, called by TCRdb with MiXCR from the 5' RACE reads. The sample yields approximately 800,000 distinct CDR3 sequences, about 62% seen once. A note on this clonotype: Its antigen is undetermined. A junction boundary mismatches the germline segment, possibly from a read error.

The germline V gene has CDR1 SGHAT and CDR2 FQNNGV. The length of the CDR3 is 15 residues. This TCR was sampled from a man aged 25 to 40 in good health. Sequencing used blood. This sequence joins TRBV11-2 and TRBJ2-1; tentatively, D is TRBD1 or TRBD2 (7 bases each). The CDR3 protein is CASSLAGGAKNEQFF. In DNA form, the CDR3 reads TGCGCCAGCAGCCTAGCAGGGGGGGCTAAAAATGAGCAGTTCTTC.